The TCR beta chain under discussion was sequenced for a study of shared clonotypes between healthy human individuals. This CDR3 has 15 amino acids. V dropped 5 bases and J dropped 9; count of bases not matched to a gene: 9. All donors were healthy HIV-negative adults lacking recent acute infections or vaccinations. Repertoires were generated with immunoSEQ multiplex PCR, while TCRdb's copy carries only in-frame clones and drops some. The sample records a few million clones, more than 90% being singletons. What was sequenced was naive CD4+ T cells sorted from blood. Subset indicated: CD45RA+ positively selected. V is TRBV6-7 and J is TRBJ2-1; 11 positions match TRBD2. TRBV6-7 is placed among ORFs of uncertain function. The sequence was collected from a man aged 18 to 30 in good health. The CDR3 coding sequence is TGTGCCAGCAGTCCACCGGGACTAGCGGCCTTTGAGCAGTTCTTC. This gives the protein CASSPPGLAAFEQFF.